Each of the 13 T cell receptor beta chains below was sequenced from the same sample in a study of a mutant IDH1 vaccine in newly diagnosed glioma. Libraries were prepared by immunoSEQ multiplex PCR; TCRdb keeps only in-frame clonotypes and omits some of them. The profile shows tens of thousands of clones, more than 80% of them singletons. No antigen is known for these receptors. The time point here: week 47, end of study. Each dose of the vaccine consisted of 300 ug of mutant IDH1 20-mer peptide, with topical imiquimod. Here the sequenced sample was PBMCs, taken from a glioma patient whose treatment included an IDH1 peptide vaccine. The receptor source for this set is a man between 35 and 55 years old with glioma.

V and J are TRBV5-4 and TRBJ1-2, with D unclear. From germline, CDR1 is SGHNT and CDR2 YYREEE (reference sequence). Trimming shortened V by 4 bases and J by 6 bases, and 13 bases separated the two germline ends. The CDR3 consists of 13 residues. Here the CDR3 reads CASSREPINGYTF. Here the CDR3 DNA reads TGTGCCAGCAGCCGGGAGCCTATAAATGGCTACACCTTC.

The chain links TRBV6-5 to TRBJ2-7; TRBD2 is a possible D gene (5 bases). Germline V gene sequence: CDR1 MNHEY, CDR2 SVGAGI. The CDR3 totals 13 residues. The V end was cut by 7 bases, the J end by 3 bases, with 13 bases between. The CDR3 protein is CASTRRSGYEQYF. CDR3 bases: TGTGCCAGCACAAGGAGGAGTGGCTACGAGCAGTACTTC.

The chain has TRBV2 and TRBJ2-1, with 14 bases fitting TRBD2. The CDR3 is 18 residues long. The germline gives CDR1 SNHLY, CDR2 FYNNEI. J gave up 0 bases and V 4 bases, and 5 bases lay outside the gene matches. Here the CDR3 reads CASSAGLAGVPSYNEQFF. The CDR3 coding sequence is TGTGCCAGCAGTGCGGGACTAGCGGGAGTTCCCTCCTACAATGAGCAGTTCTTC. Filled out from reference TRBV2 and TRBJ2-1, the complete variable domain reads EPEVTQTPSHQVTQMGQEVILRCVPISNHLYFYWYRQILGQKVEFLVSFYNNEISEKSEIFDDQFSVERPDGSNFTLKIRSTKLEDSAMYFCASSAGLAGVPSYNEQFFGPGTRLTVL.

The chain combines TRBV18 with TRBJ2-5; D is ambiguous. Germline CDR1 reads KGHSH; CDR2 reads LQKENI. This CDR3 is 16 amino acids long. Between the trimmed V and J ends, which lost 3 bases and 0 bases, there was a span of 14 bases. CDR3 nucleotide sequence: TGTGCCAGCTCACCTATTCCCAGGACGAACCAAGAGACCCAGTACTTC. It yields the protein CASSPIPRTNQETQYF.

The chain is built from TRBV11-2 and TRBJ2-7; D not resolved. There are 14 residues in the CDR3. The germline V gene has CDR1 SGHAT and CDR2 FQNNGV. V was trimmed by 1 base and J by 0 bases, leaving 7 bases between them. CDR3 sequence: CASSLAHGSYEQYF. CDR3 coding DNA: TGTGCCAGCAGCTTAGCCCACGGCTCCTACGAGCAGTACTTC. The whole variable domain, filled in from reference TRBV11-2 and TRBJ2-7, reads EAGVAQSPRYKIIEKRQSVAFWCNPISGHATLYWYQQILGQGPKLLIQFQNNGVVDDSQLPKDRFSAERLKGVDSTLKIQPAKLEDSAVYLCASSLAHGSYEQYFGPGTRLTVT.

J is TRBJ1-6 and V is TRBV28; maybe TRBD1 (5 bases). The CDR3 loop spans 12 amino acids. The V end lost 7 bases, the J end lost 6 bases, and 7 bases lay between the germline ends. The V gene's germline CDR1 is MDHEN and CDR2 SYDVKM. The DNA of the CDR3 is TGTGCCAGCAATGGGGCTAATTCACCCCTCCACTTT. Translation gives CASNGANSPLHF.

The gene calls are TRBV6-4 and TRBJ2-7; 11 bases align to TRBD2. This CDR3 region has 13 residues. V shed 6 bases and J 3 bases; nucleotides not matched to a gene: 1. Germline V gives CDR1 MRHNA, CDR2 SNTAGT. CDR3 DNA: TGTGCCAGCAGGGGGACTAGCGGCTACGAGCAGTACTTC. Protein product: CASRGTSGYEQYF.

The rearrangement joins TRBV4-2 to TRBJ2-4, with a possible D match to TRBD1 (6 bases). V was cut by 2 bases and J by 7 bases, with 15 bases left in between. Per germline, CDR1 LGHNA and CDR2 YNFKEQ. The CDR3 is made up of 15 amino acids. The CDR3 DNA reads as TGTGCCAGCAGCCAACTTAAGGGACAACGGAACATTCAGTACTTC. This sequence encodes CASSQLKGQRNIQYF.

The rearrangement joins TRBV9 to TRBJ1-4, with D uncertain. Germline loops: CDR1 SGDLS, CDR2 YYNGEE. CDR3 length: 15 residues. The V end was cut by 0 bases, the J end by 7 bases, with 13 bases between. The CDR3 spells CASSVAPGSSEKLFF. The CDR3 DNA follows: TGTGCCAGCAGCGTAGCTCCGGGGTCCTCTGAAAAACTGTTTTTT.

The V and J genes are TRBV7-3 and TRBJ2-3; weak D call: TRBD1 (5 bases). CDR1 and CDR2 (germline): SGHTA, FQGTGA. This CDR3 contains 15 residues. Trimming took off 5 bases at V and 1 base at J, with 13 bases between the two ends. CDR3 nucleotides: TGTGCCAGCAGCCGATCACCGACAGGCACAGATACGCAGTATTTT. Translating it yields CASSRSPTGTDTQYF.

The rearrangement joins TRBV13 to TRBJ2-3; D may be TRBD2 (5 bases). Trimming took 6 bases from V and 1 from J, leaving 8 bases between them. The CDR3 consists of 13 residues. Germline CDR1 PRHDT, CDR2 FYEKMQ (reference sequence). Here the CDR3 DNA reads TGTGCCAGCAGTGTCGGGGGCACAGATACGCAGTATTTT. This gives the protein CASSVGGTDTQYF.

The V call is TRBV5-6, the J call TRBJ2-5; TRBD2 might be the D (7 bases). The germline V and J ends were trimmed by 0 bases and 1 base, with 13 bases remaining between them. The CDR3 contains 16 residues. Germline-derived CDR1 and CDR2 are SGHDT and YYEEEE. CDR3 bases: TGTGCCAGCAGCTTGGTAGGGGCGGGGGCCCAAGAGACCCAGTACTTC. The encoded protein is CASSLVGAGAQETQYF.

The sample holds one count of this clone. The chain combines TRBV5-6 with TRBJ2-6; D possibly corresponds to TRBD2 (5 bases). The CDR3 spans 15 residues. Trimming took 5 bases from V and 6 from J, leaving 15 bases between them. The V gene's germline CDR1 is SGHDT and CDR2 YYEEEE. CDR3 nucleotides: TGTGCCAGCAGACCAGAGGGTCATCAGGCCAACGTCCTGACTTTC. This codes for CASRPEGHQANVLTF.